Each of the 14 T cell receptor beta chains below was sequenced from the same sample in a study of siplizumab effects on memory and regulatory T cells. Only in-frame clones appear in the TCRdb table, and some are missing; sequencing was by immunoSEQ multiplex PCR. Of about 120,000 clones in the sample, 85% to 95% were seen once. The sequenced sample consisted of non-Treg CD4+ T cells sorted from blood. The source of these receptors is a human donor in good health.

The V and J genes are TRBV28 and TRBJ2-7, with D possibly matching TRBD2 (8 bases). This CDR3 has 14 residues. With 6 bases removed from V and 4 bases from J, the gap between germline ends came to 16 bases. Germline values: CDR1 MDHEN, CDR2 SYDVKM. The DNA for the CDR3 is TGTGCCAGCAGACACAGGGGCGGGGGGTACGAGCAGTACTTC. It specifies CASRHRGGGYEQYF.

CDR3 nucleotide sequence: TGTGCCAGCAGCTTAGGGGCGGGGGCCCGCTCCTACGAGCAGTACTTC. This gives the protein CASSLGAGARSYEQYF. This sequence joins TRBV11-2 and TRBJ2-7; possible D gene TRBD2, 7 bases. Germline V gene lookup returns CDR1 SGHAT and CDR2 FQNNGV. Trimming removed 1 base at V and 0 bases at J, with 13 bases between. The CDR3 length is 16 residues.

The chain employs TRBV5-1 and TRBJ2-6; D gene uncertain. CDR1 SGHRS and CDR2 YFSETQ come from the germline V gene. The CDR3 is 15 residues long. Trimming removed 4 bases from V and 4 bases from J, with 12 bases in between. CDR3 sequence: CASSTQSPGANVLTF. In DNA form, the CDR3 reads TGCGCCAGCAGCACACAGAGTCCCGGGGCCAACGTCCTGACTTTC.

The rearrangement links TRBV4-1 to TRBJ2-5; D unresolved. Germline lookup yields CDR1 MGHRA and CDR2 YSYEKL. V lost 4 bases to trimming and J lost 3 bases, with 12 bases between them. CDR3 length equals 14 residues. CDR3 region: CASSPLIEKETQYF. CDR3 bases: TGCGCCAGCAGCCCACTTATCGAAAAAGAGACCCAGTACTTC.

This chain uses TRBV12-5 with TRBJ1-2, with a weak D call TRBD1 (6 bases). V lost 0 bases and J 3 bases, leaving 11 bases between the germline ends. The CDR3 sequence is 15 residues long. Per germline, CDR1 LGHNT and CDR2 FRNRAP. CDR3 sequence reads: CASGLVQGIHYGYTF. The CDR3 coding sequence is TGTGCTAGTGGTTTGGTACAGGGTATCCACTATGGCTACACCTTC.

The chain combines TRBV6-5 with TRBJ2-7, with 9 bases matching TRBD1. Germline loops: CDR1 MNHEY, CDR2 SVGAGI. The CDR3 loop spans 15 amino acids. After removal of 6 bases from V and 3 bases from J, the junction contained 9 bases not matched to a gene. CDR3: CASRRGRDRVYEQYF. The CDR3 region has the DNA TGTGCCAGCAGGAGAGGCCGGGACAGGGTCTACGAGCAGTACTTC.

This clone showed up just a few times. This chain links TRBV19 with TRBJ2-3, with 15 nucleotides matching TRBD2. CDR1 is LNHDA, CDR2 SQIVND, per germline (reference sequence). The V gene end was trimmed by 8 bases and the J gene end by 1 base; junction bases not matched to a gene: 4. The CDR3 has 16 residues. The CDR3 region is CASGTSGGHGTDTQYF. The CDR3 DNA is TGTGCCAGTGGGACTAGCGGGGGGCATGGCACAGATACGCAGTATTTT.

The chain recombines TRBV7-9 with TRBJ2-3, with 7 bases aligning to TRBD2. V was pared by 5 bases and J by 2 bases, with 7 bases of the junction left unmatched. The CDR3 runs to 15 residues. In germline, CDR1 is SEHNR, CDR2 FQNEAQ (reference sequence). CDR3 loop: CASSRTRDYTDTQYF. In nucleotides, the CDR3 is TGTGCCAGCAGCCGCACCCGGGACTACACAGATACGCAGTATTTT.

In DNA, the CDR3 is TGCGCCAGCAGCTTGACACTCCCGGATCGAGGCTACACCTTC. As protein: CASSLTLPDRGYTF. The chain recombines TRBV5-1 with TRBJ1-2; D remains unclear. The V gene lost 1 base and the J gene lost 8 bases, with 15 bases spanning the gap. Germline values: CDR1 SGHRS, CDR2 YFSETQ. This CDR3 region has 14 residues.

V gene TRBV6-6 combines with J gene TRBJ1-2; D is unresolved. Deletions cut 5 bases from V and 5 bases from J, with 12 bases between. Germline V gives CDR1 MNHNY, CDR2 SVGAGI (reference sequence). The CDR3 runs to 13 residues. The CDR3 is CASSPQQTYGYTF. CDR3 in DNA: TGTGCCAGCAGTCCCCAGCAAACTTATGGCTACACCTTC.

The V call is TRBV5-1, the J call TRBJ2-2, with D perhaps TRBD1 or TRBD2 (5 bases each). This CDR3 comprises 18 residues. The V end lost 0 bases, the J end lost 3 bases, and 18 bases lay between the germline ends. CDR1 is SGHRS and CDR2 is YFSETQ in the germline V gene. DNA of the CDR3: TGCGCCAGCAGCTTGGCCGGGGCGGGTCCGTTGGACACCGGGGAGCTGTTTTTT. Amino acids: CASSLAGAGPLDTGELFF.

This clone was recorded only once. The J gene is TRBJ1-5, the V gene TRBV30; no reliable D call. The CDR3 has 13 amino acids. Germline V gene data show CDR1 as GTSNPN and CDR2 as SVGIG (reference sequence). V lost 1 base and J lost 2, with 6 bases in between. The CDR3 DNA is TGTGCCTGGAGTGAGCAGGGCAATCAGCCCCAGCATTTT. Protein: CAWSEQGNQPQHF.

The chain employs TRBV6-1 and TRBJ1-2, with D uncertain. The CDR3 sequence is 10 residues long. V was cut by 5 bases and J by 6 bases, with 4 bases left in between. CDR1 and CDR2 (germline): MNHNS, SASEGT. The CDR3 spells CASSQNGYTF. The CDR3 bases are TGTGCCAGCAGTCAGAATGGCTACACCTTC.

The V and J genes are TRBV11-2 and TRBJ1-5, with a possible D match to TRBD1 (5 bases). Between the trimmed V and J ends, which lost 4 bases and 6 bases, there was a span of 7 bases. This CDR3 comprises 12 residues. Per germline, CDR1 SGHAT and CDR2 FQNNGV. The CDR3 here is CASSWGGQPQHF. DNA for the CDR3: TGTGCCAGCAGCTGGGGGGGTCAGCCCCAGCATTTT.